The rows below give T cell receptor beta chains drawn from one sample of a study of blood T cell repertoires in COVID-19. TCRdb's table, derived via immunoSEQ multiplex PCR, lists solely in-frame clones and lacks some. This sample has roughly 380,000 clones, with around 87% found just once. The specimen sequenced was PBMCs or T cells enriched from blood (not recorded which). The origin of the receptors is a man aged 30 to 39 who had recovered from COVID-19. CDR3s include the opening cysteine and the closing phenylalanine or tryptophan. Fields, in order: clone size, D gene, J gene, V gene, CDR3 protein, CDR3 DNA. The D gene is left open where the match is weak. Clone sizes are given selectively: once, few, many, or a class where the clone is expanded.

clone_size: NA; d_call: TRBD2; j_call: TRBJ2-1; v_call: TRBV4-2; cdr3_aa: CASSQDNIRGGNYNEQFF; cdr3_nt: TGTGCCAGCAGCCAAGATAACATTCGGGGGGGTAACTACAATGAGCAGTTCTTC
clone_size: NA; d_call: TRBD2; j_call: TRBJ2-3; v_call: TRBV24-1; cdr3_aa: CATSDTSGGGIDTQYF; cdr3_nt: TGTGCCACCAGTGATACCAGCGGGGGAGGAATAGATACGCAGTATTTT
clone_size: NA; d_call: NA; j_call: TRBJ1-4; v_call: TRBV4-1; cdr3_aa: CASSQDRERVKTTNEKLFF; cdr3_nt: TGCGCCAGCAGCCAAGATCGGGAAAGGGTAAAGACAACTAATGAAAAACTGTTTTTT
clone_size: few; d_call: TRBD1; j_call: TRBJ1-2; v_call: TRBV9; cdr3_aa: CASSVGPPGQGDGYTF; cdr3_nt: TGTGCCAGCAGCGTAGGGCCTCCGGGACAGGGCGACGGCTACACCTTC
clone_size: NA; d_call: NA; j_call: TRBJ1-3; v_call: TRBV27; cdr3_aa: CASSSGIWGGNTIYF; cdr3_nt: TGTGCCAGCAGTTCGGGAATCTGGGGTGGAAACACCATATATTTT
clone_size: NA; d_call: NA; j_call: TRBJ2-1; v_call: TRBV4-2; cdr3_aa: CASSQERVEPYNEQFF; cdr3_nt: TGTGCCAGCAGCCAAGAACGGGTAGAGCCCTACAATGAGCAGTTCTTC
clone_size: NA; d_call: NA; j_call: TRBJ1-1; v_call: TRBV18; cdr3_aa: CASSPPGGAHTEAFF; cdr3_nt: TGTGCCAGCTCACCTCCCGGGGGGGCCCACACTGAAGCTTTCTTT
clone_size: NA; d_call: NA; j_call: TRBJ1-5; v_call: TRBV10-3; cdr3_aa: CAISEATGIQPQHF; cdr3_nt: TGTGCCATCAGTGAGGCTACAGGAATTCAGCCCCAGCATTTT
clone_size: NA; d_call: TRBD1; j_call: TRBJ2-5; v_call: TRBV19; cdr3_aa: CASSRVPGQGGETQYF; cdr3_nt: TGTGCCAGTAGTAGAGTCCCCGGACAGGGTGGAGAGACCCAGTACTTC
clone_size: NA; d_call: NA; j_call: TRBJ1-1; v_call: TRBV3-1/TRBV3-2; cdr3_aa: CASSQVATGNTEAFF; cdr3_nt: TGTGCCAGCAGCCAAGTAGCAACGGGTAACACTGAAGCTTTCTTT
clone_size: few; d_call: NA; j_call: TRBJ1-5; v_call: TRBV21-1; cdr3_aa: CASSKGCRDREVHQPQHF; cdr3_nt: TGTGCCAGCAGCAAAGGGTGCAGGGACAGGGAGGTCCATCAGCCCCAGCATTTT
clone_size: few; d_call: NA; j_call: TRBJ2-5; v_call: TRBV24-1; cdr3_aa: CATSASGTSQETQYF; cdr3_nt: TGTGCCACCAGTGCTTCTGGCACCAGCCAAGAGACCCAGTACTTC
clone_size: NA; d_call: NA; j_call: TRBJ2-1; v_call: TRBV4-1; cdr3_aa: CASSQEVRKAEQFF; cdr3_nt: TGCGCCAGCAGCCAAGAAGTGAGGAAGGCTGAGCAGTTCTTC
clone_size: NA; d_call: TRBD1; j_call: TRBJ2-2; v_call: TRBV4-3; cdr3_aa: CASSQLDRGGTGELFF; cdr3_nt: TGCGCCAGCAGCCAACTGGACAGGGGAGGAACCGGGGAGCTGTTTTTT
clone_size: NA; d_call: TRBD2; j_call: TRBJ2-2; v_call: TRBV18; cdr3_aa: CASSPTSGANTGELFF; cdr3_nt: TGTGCCAGCTCACCTACTAGCGGGGCTAACACCGGGGAGCTGTTTTTT
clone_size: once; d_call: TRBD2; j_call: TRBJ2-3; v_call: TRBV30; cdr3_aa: CAWSVLVGLAGGTDTQYF; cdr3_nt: TGTGCCTGGAGTGTACTAGTGGGACTAGCGGGAGGCACAGATACGCAGTATTTT
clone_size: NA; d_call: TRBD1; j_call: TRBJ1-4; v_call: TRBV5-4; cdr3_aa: CASSPGRQGGNEKLFF; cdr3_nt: TGTGCCAGCAGCCCAGGACGACAGGGGGGTAATGAAAAACTGTTTTTT
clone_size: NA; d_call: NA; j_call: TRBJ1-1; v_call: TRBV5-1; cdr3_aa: CASSRDWTEAFF; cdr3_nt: TGCGCCAGCAGTAGAGATTGGACTGAAGCTTTCTTT
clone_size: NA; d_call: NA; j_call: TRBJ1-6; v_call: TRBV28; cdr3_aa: CASRGQNNSPLHF; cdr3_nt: TGTGCCAGCAGGGGACAAAATAATTCACCCCTCCACTTT
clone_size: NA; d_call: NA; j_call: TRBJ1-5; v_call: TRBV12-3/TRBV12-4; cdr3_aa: CASSFEDNQPQHF; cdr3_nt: TGTGCCAGCAGTTTTGAGGACAATCAGCCCCAGCATTTT
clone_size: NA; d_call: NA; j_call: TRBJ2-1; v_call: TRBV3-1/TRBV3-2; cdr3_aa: CASSQDLRLNNNEQFF; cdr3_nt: TGTGCCAGCAGCCAAGATTTGAGACTAAACAACAATGAGCAGTTCTTC
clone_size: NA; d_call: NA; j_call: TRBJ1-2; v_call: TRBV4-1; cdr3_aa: CASSQGVMSNYGYTF; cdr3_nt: TGCGCCAGCAGCCAAGGTGTCATGTCAAACTATGGCTACACCTTC
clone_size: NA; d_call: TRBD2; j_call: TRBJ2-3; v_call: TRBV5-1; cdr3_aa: CASSLARGGDADTQYF; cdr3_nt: TGCGCCAGCAGCTTGGCTCGCGGGGGGGACGCAGATACGCAGTATTTT
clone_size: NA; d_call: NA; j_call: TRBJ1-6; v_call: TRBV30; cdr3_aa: CAGGQDNSPLHF; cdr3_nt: TGTGCCGGTGGACAAGATAATTCACCCCTCCACTTT
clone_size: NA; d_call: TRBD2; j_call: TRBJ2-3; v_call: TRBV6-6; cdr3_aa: CASSPRTSGGTKLTDTQYF; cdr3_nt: TGTGCCAGCAGTCCGCGGACTAGCGGGGGGACTAAACTCACAGATACGCAGTATTTT
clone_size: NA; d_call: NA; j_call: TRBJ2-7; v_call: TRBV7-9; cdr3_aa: CASSLAGTIYEQYF; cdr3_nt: TGTGCCAGCAGCTTAGCCGGGACAATCTACGAGCAGTACTTC
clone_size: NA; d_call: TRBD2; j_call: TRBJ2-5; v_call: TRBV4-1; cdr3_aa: CASSRGLAGHKETQYF; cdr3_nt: TGCGCCAGCAGCCGCGGACTAGCGGGGCATAAAGAGACCCAGTACTTC
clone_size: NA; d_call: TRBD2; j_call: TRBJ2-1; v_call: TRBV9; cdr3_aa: CASSHNLAGAYNEQFF; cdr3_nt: TGTGCCAGCAGCCATAACCTAGCGGGGGCTTACAATGAGCAGTTCTTC
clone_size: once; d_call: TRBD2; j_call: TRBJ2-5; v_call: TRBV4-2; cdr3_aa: CASSQDRGAGGMETQYF; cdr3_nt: TGTGCCAGCAGCCAAGATAGGGGAGCGGGGGGTATGGAGACCCAGTACTTC
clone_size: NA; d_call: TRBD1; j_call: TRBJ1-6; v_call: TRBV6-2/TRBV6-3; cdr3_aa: CASSPDRVYSPLHF; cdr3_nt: TGTGCCAGCAGCCCTGACAGGGTGTATTCACCCCTCCACTTT
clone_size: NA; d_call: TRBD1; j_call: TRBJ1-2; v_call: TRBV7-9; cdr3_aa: CASSPLGTAVRGYTF; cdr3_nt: TGTGCCAGCAGCCCGCTGGGGACAGCCGTGAGAGGCTACACCTTC
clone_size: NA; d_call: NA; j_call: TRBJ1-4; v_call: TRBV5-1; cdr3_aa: CASSLIYLEPYNEKLFF; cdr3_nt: TGCGCCAGCAGCTTGATCTATCTTGAACCTTATAATGAAAAACTGTTTTTT
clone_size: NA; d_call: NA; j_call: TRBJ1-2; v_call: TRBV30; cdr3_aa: CAWSRPRGGYGYTF; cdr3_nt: TGTGCCTGGAGTCGTCCACGGGGGGGCTATGGCTACACCTTC
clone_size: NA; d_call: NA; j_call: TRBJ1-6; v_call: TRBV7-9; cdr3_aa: CASSLTGGHSPLHF; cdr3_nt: TGTGCCAGCAGCTTAACCGGGGGTCATTCACCCCTCCACTTT
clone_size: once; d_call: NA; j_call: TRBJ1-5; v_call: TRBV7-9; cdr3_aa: CASSLVGGGGQPQHF; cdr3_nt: TGTGCCAGCAGCTTGGTCGGGGGGGGAGGTCAGCCCCAGCATTTT
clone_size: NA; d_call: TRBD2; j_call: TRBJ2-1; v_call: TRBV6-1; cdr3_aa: CASSVGTSGGAIHEQFF; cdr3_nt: TGTGCCAGCAGTGTCGGGACTAGCGGGGGGGCAATACATGAGCAGTTCTTC
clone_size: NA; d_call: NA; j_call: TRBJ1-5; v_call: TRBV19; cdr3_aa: CASSGGFNQPQHF; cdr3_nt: TGTGCCAGTAGTGGGGGGTTCAATCAGCCCCAGCATTTT
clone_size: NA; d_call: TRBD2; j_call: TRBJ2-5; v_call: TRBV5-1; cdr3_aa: CASRAGEETQYF; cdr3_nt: TGCGCCAGCAGGGCGGGAGAAGAGACCCAGTACTTC
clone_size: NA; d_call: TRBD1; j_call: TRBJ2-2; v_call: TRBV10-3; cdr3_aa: CANAEDRATGELFF; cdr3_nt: TGTGCCAACGCTGAGGACAGGGCCACCGGGGAGCTGTTTTTT
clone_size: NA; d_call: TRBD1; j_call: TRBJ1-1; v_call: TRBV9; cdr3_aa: CASSAIQGGRTEAFF; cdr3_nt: TGTGCCAGCAGCGCTATACAGGGGGGGAGGACTGAAGCTTTCTTT
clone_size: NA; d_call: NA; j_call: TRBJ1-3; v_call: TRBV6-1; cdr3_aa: CASSEALGPGNTIYF; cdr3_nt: TGTGCCAGCAGTGAGGCCCTGGGCCCCGGAAACACCATATATTTT
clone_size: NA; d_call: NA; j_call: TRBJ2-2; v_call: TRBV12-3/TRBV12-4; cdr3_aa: CASTTIRGGELFF; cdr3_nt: TGTGCCAGCACGACCATTAGAGGCGGGGAGCTGTTTTTT
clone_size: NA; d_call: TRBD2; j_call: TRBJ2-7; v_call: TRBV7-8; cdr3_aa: CASSETSGGFEQYF; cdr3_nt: TGTGCCAGCAGTGAAACTAGCGGGGGGTTCGAGCAGTACTTC
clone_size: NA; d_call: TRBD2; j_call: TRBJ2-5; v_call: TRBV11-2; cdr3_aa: CASSPPVGLAPTQYF; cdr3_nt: TGTGCCAGCAGCCCCCCCGTTGGACTAGCGCCGACCCAGTACTTC
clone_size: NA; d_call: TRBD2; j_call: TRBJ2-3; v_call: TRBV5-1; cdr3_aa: CASSLSGGSTDTQYF; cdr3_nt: TGCGCCAGCAGCCTCAGCGGGGGGAGCACAGATACGCAGTATTTT
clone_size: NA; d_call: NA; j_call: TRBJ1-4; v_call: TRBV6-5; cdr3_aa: CASSYSHTVDREKLFF; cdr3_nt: TGTGCCAGCAGTTACTCCCATACCGTGGACAGAGAAAAACTGTTTTTT
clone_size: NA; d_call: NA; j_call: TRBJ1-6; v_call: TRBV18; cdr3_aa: CASSPMTDSPLHF; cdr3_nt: TGTGCCAGCTCACCAATGACTGATTCACCCCTCCACTTT
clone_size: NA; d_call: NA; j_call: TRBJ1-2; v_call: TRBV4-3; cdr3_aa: CASSQDRNGNYGYTF; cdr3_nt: TGCGCCAGCAGCCAAGATCGTAACGGTAACTATGGCTACACCTTC
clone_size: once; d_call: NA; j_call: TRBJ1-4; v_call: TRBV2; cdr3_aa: CASGQREKLFF; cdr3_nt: TGTGCCAGCGGACAGCGGGAAAAACTGTTTTTT
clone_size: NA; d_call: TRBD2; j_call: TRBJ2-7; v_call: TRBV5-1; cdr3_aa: CASSPTSGGREQYF; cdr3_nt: TGCGCCAGCAGCCCGACTAGCGGGGGCAGGGAGCAGTACTTC
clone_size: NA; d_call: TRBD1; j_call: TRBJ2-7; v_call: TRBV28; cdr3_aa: CASSLSGTGIYEQYF; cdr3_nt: TGTGCCAGCAGTTTATCCGGGACAGGGATATACGAGCAGTACTTC